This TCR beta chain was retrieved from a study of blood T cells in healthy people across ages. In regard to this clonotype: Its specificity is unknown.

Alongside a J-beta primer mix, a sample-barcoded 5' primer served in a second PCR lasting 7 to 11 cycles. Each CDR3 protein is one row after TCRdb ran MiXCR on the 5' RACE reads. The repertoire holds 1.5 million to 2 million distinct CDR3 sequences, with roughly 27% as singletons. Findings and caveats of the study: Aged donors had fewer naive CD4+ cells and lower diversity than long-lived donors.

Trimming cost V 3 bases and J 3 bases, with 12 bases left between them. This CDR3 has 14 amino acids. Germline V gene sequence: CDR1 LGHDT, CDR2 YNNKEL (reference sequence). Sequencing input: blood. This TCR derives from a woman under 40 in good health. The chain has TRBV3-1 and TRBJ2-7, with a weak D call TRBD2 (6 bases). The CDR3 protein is CASSHGTFLYEQYF. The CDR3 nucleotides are TGTGCCAGCAGCCACGGGACTTTTCTCTACGAGCAGTACTTC.